This T cell receptor beta chain is from a study of blood T cell repertoires in COVID-19. Looking at the study overall: Whether acute or convalescent, the COVID-19 samples came from the United States, Italy and Spain. The cDNA or gDNA used as material had been derived from T cells, B-cell-depleted T cells, or PBMCs.

The CDR3 runs to 23 residues. Germline lookup yields CDR1 LGHNT and CDR2 FRNRAP. The ends lost 1 base at V and 7 bases at J; junction bases unmatched: 29. In the original processing: Scientists estimated how many nucleated cells there were by amplifying reference gene primers. Clones were sequenced by immunoSEQ multiplex PCR, and TCRdb holds only the in-frame ones, with some missing. The V and J calls and clone size are taken from that table; D and trimming were inferred from the DNA. This repertoire shows more than 95,000 clones, approximately 80% found once; its top ten account for roughly 9.4%. This chain connects TRBV12-5 to TRBJ2-2; 8 bases match TRBD1. Sequencing was carried out using peripheral blood. This TCR came from a woman between 65 and 79 years old with acute or convalescent COVID-19. The CDR3 spells CASGLAFQPGRDRGPPGNGELFF. The CDR3 coding sequence is TGTGCTAGTGGTTTGGCTTTCCAACCAGGCCGAGACAGGGGACCCCCGGGTAACGGGGAGCTGTTTTTT.